Presented here are 25 T cell receptor beta chains from one specimen sequenced in a study of graft-versus-host responses after intestinal transplantation. Which antigens these TCRs recognize remains unknown. TCRdb keeps only in-frame clones here, not all; method: immunoSEQ multiplex PCR. The profile shows 85,000 to 100,000 clones, roughly 90% of them singletons. The sample here was unstimulated CD4+ T cells sorted from spleen or lymph node cells, taken before transplant. The receptors stem from a human donor who was the organ donor for an intestinal transplant.

The chain links TRBV28 to TRBJ1-4; the D gene is possibly TRBD1 (6 bases). Between the trimmed V and J ends, which lost 2 bases and 8 bases, there was a span of 15 bases. The length of the CDR3 is 15 residues. Germline V gene data show CDR1 as MDHEN and CDR2 as SYDVKM. The CDR3 DNA is TGTGCCAGCAGTTTAGCGGGGGGCGGAAGGGAAAAACTGTTTTTT. As protein: CASSLAGGGREKLFF.

The chain is built from TRBV15 and TRBJ2-7, with D uncertain. V gave up 1 base and J gave up 1 base, with 5 bases separating them. Germline values: CDR1 LNHNV, CDR2 YYDKDF (reference sequence). The CDR3 has 13 amino acids. CDR3 DNA sequence: TGTGCCACCAGCAGAGTCCAATCCTACGAGCAGTACTTC. It encodes CATSRVQSYEQYF.

Turning to this clone: At one end the junction does not follow the germline gene, possibly because of a read error. The chain recombines TRBV4-2 with TRBJ2-2; D unresolved. CDR1 and CDR2 from the germline V gene are LGHNA and YNFKEQ. The CDR3 length is 14 residues. Written as DNA, the CDR3 is TGTGCCAGCAGCGAAGAACAAACAAAGGGGGAGCTGTTTTTT. Its protein product is CASSEEQTKGELFF.

The CDR3 sequence: CASSTSYGYTF. The CDR3 DNA sequence: TGTGCCAGCAGTACAAGCTATGGCTACACCTTC. The chain joins TRBV25-1 to TRBJ1-2; D is ambiguous. With 5 bases removed from V and 4 bases from J, the gap between germline ends came to 5 bases. The CDR3 sequence is 11 residues long. Germline V gene lookup returns CDR1 MGHDK and CDR2 SYGVNS.

J is TRBJ1-1 and V is TRBV30; the D gene is possibly TRBD1 (5 bases). The V gene's germline CDR1 is GTSNPN and CDR2 SVGIG (reference sequence). The ends were cut back, 0 bases at V and 4 bases at J, with 15 bases in the middle. This CDR3 has 15 residues. The CDR3 spells CAWSVVRGLSTEAFF. CDR3 sequence (DNA): TGTGCCTGGAGTGTCGTGCGGGGCTTGAGCACTGAAGCTTTCTTT.

The chain joins TRBV14 to TRBJ1-1; no definite D call. The CDR3 runs to 16 residues. V shed 1 base and J shed 3 bases, with 15 bases lying between them. Germline V lookup: CDR1 SGHDN, CDR2 FVKESK. CDR3 loop: CASSQAWWTGDTEAFF. The CDR3 DNA reads TGTGCCAGCAGCCAAGCGTGGTGGACTGGGGACACTGAAGCTTTCTTT.

A few counts support this clone. The CDR3 protein is CASLKSGGITYEQYF. The CDR3 bases are TGTGCCAGCCTGAAGTCCGGGGGGATTACCTACGAGCAGTACTTC. The chain is built from TRBV6-6 and TRBJ2-7; 7 bases fit TRBD2. This CDR3 spans 15 amino acids. CDR1 and CDR2 (germline): MNHNY, SVGAGI (reference sequence). The V gene end was trimmed by 8 bases and the J gene end by 2 bases; junction bases not matched to a gene: 12.

A word on this clone: The same CDR3 is also encoded by other DNA sequences in this sample. The genes are TRBV2 and TRBJ1-5; TRBD1 aligns across 11 bases. Per the germline V gene, CDR1 is SNHLY and CDR2 is FYNNEI. This CDR3 spans 15 amino acids. Losses at the gene ends were 6 bases for V and 4 bases for J; bases not matched to a gene: 5. The CDR3 reads CASRGQGVSNQPQHF. The CDR3 bases are TGTGCCAGCAGGGGACAGGGGGTTAGTAATCAGCCCCAGCATTTT.

This clone appeared a single time. This chain links TRBV7-9 with TRBJ2-1, with 7 nucleotides matching TRBD1. The CDR3 spans 18 residues. V lost 5 bases to trimming and J lost 2 bases; unmatched junction nucleotides: 15. Germline assignment: CDR1 SEHNR and CDR2 FQNEAQ (reference sequence). CDR3 residues: CASSPGRYQGQPYNEQFF. The CDR3 coding sequence is TGTGCCAGCAGCCCCGGTCGTTATCAGGGACAGCCCTACAATGAGCAGTTCTTC.

The V and J genes are TRBV11-2 and TRBJ2-3, with 11 bases that match TRBD2. With V trimmed by 5 bases and J by 4 bases, 5 bases remained unmatched. The CDR3 contains 15 residues. The germline V gene encodes CDR1 SGHAT and CDR2 FQNNGV. The CDR3 loop is CASSLSLAGADTQYF. Here the CDR3 DNA reads TGTGCCAGCAGCCTTTCACTAGCGGGGGCAGATACGCAGTATTTT.

J is TRBJ2-1 and V is TRBV30; 9 bases are shared with TRBD1. The germline gives CDR1 GTSNPN, CDR2 SVGIG (reference sequence). This CDR3 comprises 14 residues. J was trimmed by 7 bases and V by 7 bases; bases with no gene match: 11. The CDR3 coding sequence is TGTGCCTTGATCCGGGACAGGGATTCTAATGAGCAGTTCTTC. Protein: CALIRDRDSNEQFF.

The rearrangement joins TRBV5-1 to TRBJ2-3, with TRBD2 matching over 7 bases. This CDR3 has 14 amino acids. V was clipped by 4 bases and J by 5 bases; unmatched bases: 7. The germline CDR1 and CDR2 sequences are SGHRS and YFSETQ. The DNA for the CDR3 is TGCGCCAGCAGCGCCGGAATAGCGGGAGATACGCAGTATTTT. Amino acids: CASSAGIAGDTQYF.

V gene TRBV6-5 combines with J gene TRBJ1-1, with D hard to call. CDR1 and CDR2 (germline): MNHEY, SVGAGI. The V gene lost 6 bases and the J gene lost 1 base, with 12 bases spanning the gap. This CDR3 has 14 amino acids. The CDR3 reads CASSRITGNTEAFF. DNA for the CDR3: TGTGCCAGCAGCCGTATTACCGGGAACACTGAAGCTTTCTTT.

As for this clone: An end of the junction differs from the germline gene, which may be a read error. This CDR3 is also generated by other DNA sequences in the sample. The J gene is TRBJ2-6, the V gene TRBV27, with a tentative D call TRBD1 (6 bases). Per germline, CDR1 MNHEY and CDR2 SMNVEV (reference sequence). The CDR3 covers 14 residues. The CDR3: CASSGGAGANVLTF. CDR3 bases: TGCGCCAGCAGTGGGGGCGCTGGGGCCAACGTCCTGACTTTC.

This rearrangement joins TRBV5-1 to TRBJ2-7, with 9 bases aligning to TRBD1. The CDR3 has 14 residues. With V trimmed by 4 bases and J by 5 bases, 7 bases remained unmatched. Germline CDR1 is SGHRS and CDR2 is YFSETQ. The CDR3 sequence is CASSQSGTGNEQYF. CDR3 bases: TGCGCCAGCAGCCAATCCGGGACAGGGAACGAGCAGTACTTC. The complete variable domain, with remaining parts taken from reference TRBV5-1 and TRBJ2-7, reads KAGVTQTPRYLIKTRGQQVTLSCSPISGHRSVSWYQQTPGQGLQFLFEYFSETQRNKGNFPGRFSGRQFSNSRSEMNVSTLELGDSALYLCASSQSGTGNEQYFGPGTRLTVT.

Here the CDR3 DNA reads TGTGCCAGCAGCGCAAGGACAGGCGCCTACGAGCAGTACTTC. Encoded protein: CASSARTGAYEQYF. This rearrangement joins TRBV7-2 to TRBJ2-7; 7 bases agree with TRBD1. Germline values: CDR1 SGHTA, CDR2 FQGNSA. The J segment lost 2 bases and the V segment lost 5 bases, leaving 6 bases of the junction unmatched. The CDR3 length is 14 residues. The whole variable domain, filled in from reference TRBV7-2 and TRBJ2-7, reads GAGVSQSPSNKVTEKGKDVELRCDPISGHTALYWYRQSLGQGLEFLIYFQGNSAPDKSGLPSDRFSAERTGGSVSTLTIQRTQQEDSAVYLCASSARTGAYEQYFGPGTRLTVT.

The chain links TRBV4-2 to TRBJ2-3, with 7 bases aligning to TRBD2. The trim removed 1 base at V and 6 bases at J, leaving 10 bases unmatched. The CDR3 spans 16 residues. Germline lookup yields CDR1 LGHNA and CDR2 YNFKEQ. Here the CDR3 DNA reads TGTGCCAGCAGCCAAGTGGAGCGGGACCCGGCGGATACGCAGTATTTT. Encoded protein: CASSQVERDPADTQYF.

The V call is TRBV19, the J call TRBJ1-1; TRBD1 aligns across 11 bases. The germline gives CDR1 LNHDA, CDR2 SQIVND (reference sequence). V lost 5 bases to trimming and J lost 3 bases; unmatched junction nucleotides: 8. The length of the CDR3 is 16 residues. The CDR3 DNA follows: TGTGCCAGTAGTTACCGGACAGGGGGCTTTGACACTGAAGCTTTCTTT. Translating gives CASSYRTGGFDTEAFF. The full variable domain, rest sourced from reference TRBV19 and TRBJ1-1, is DGGITQSPKYLFRKEGQNVTLSCEQNLNHDAMYWYRQDPGQGLRLIYYSQIVNDFQKGDIAEGYSVSREKKESFPLTVTSAQKNPTAFYLCASSYRTGGFDTEAFFGQGTRLTVV.

This chain connects TRBV9 to TRBJ2-1; the match to TRBD2 covers 7 bases. From germline, CDR1 is SGDLS and CDR2 YYNGEE. After removal of 1 base from V and 3 bases from J, the junction contained 4 bases not matched to a gene. The CDR3 is 15 residues long. This CDR3 is CASSVIGTNYNEQFF. The CDR3 nucleotides are TGTGCCAGCAGCGTAATAGGGACTAACTACAATGAGCAGTTCTTC. The whole variable domain, filled in from reference TRBV9 and TRBJ2-1, reads DSGVTQTPKHLITATGQRVTLRCSPRSGDLSVYWYQQSLDQGLQFLIQYYNGEERAKGNILERFSAQQFPDLHSELNLSSLELGDSALYFCASSVIGTNYNEQFFGPGTRLTVL.

The chain links TRBV28 to TRBJ2-2; TRBD1 aligns across 8 bases. Germline V gives CDR1 MDHEN, CDR2 SYDVKM. Losses at the gene ends were 6 bases for V and 2 bases for J; bases not matched to a gene: 11. The CDR3 is made up of 17 amino acids. This CDR3 is CASRTYFGQGNTGELFF. The CDR3 DNA reads as TGTGCCAGCAGGACGTATTTTGGACAGGGCAACACCGGGGAGCTGTTTTTT.

V usage is TRBV11-3 and J usage is TRBJ1-3, with D perhaps TRBD1 (6 bases). Germline V gene data show CDR1 as SGHNT and CDR2 as YENEEA. The CDR3 contains 19 residues. V gave up 5 bases and J gave up 4 bases, with 27 bases separating them. The DNA of the CDR3 is TGTGCCAGCAGCCAACCTATAAGACAGGATAGGCTGGTCGGAAACACCATATATTTT. This translates into CASSQPIRQDRLVGNTIYF.

J is TRBJ2-5 and V is TRBV21-1; TRBD2 is taken as the D call from the table, unchecked against the DNA. TRBV21-1 is a pseudogene locus. CDR3 length equals 13 residues. Here the CDR3 DNA reads TGTGCCAGCAGCAATCGAGATCAAGAGACCCAGTACTTC. Translating it yields CASSNRDQETQYF.

The genes are TRBV7-3 and TRBJ2-2; D is perhaps TRBD1 (6 bases). The germline CDR1 and CDR2 sequences are SGHTA and FQGTGA. With 0 bases removed from V and 8 bases from J, the gap between germline ends came to 13 bases. This CDR3 has 15 amino acids. The CDR3 nucleotides are TGTGCCAGCAGCTTAACAAGCACAGGGCAGGGGGAGCTGTTTTTT. Residues: CASSLTSTGQGELFF.

The V gene is TRBV2, the J gene TRBJ1-2; no definite D call. The CDR3 is 14 residues long. Trimming left V 2 bases short and J 8 bases short, with 15 bases between. Germline-derived CDR1 and CDR2 are SNHLY and FYNNEI. In nucleotides, the CDR3 is TGTGCCAGCAGTGAATCTGGGCTCGGGAGGGGCTACACCTTC. Translation gives CASSESGLGRGYTF.

The rearrangement links TRBV6-5 to TRBJ1-1, with D possibly TRBD1 on 5 matching bases. The CDR3 extends over 14 amino acids. Deletions cut 0 bases from V and 3 bases from J, with 8 bases between. Germline V lookup: CDR1 MNHEY, CDR2 SVGAGI. DNA of the CDR3: TGTGCCAGCAGTTACTCAACAGGAGACACTGAAGCTTTCTTT. It codes for CASSYSTGDTEAFF.